Following are 9 T cell receptor beta chains from one sample sequenced in a study of blood T cell repertoires in COVID-19. This table comes from immunoSEQ multiplex PCR, and its TCRdb copy is limited to in-frame clones, with some not included. The sample includes about 250,000 clones, almost 90% seen only once; the top ten take approximately 1.4%. The sequenced sample consisted of peripheral blood. Receptors originate from a man older than 75 with acute or convalescent COVID-19.

The chain couples TRBV19 to TRBJ1-5; weak D call: TRBD1 (6 bases). Trimming took off 4 bases at V and 3 bases at J, with 13 bases between the two ends. The CDR3 covers 15 residues. Germline CDR1 and CDR2: LNHDA and SQIVND (reference sequence). In DNA form, the CDR3 reads TGTGCCAGTAGTACTCCGGACAGTTTCAATCAGCCCCAGCATTTT. This translates into CASSTPDSFNQPQHF.

The chain is built from TRBV11-2 and TRBJ1-1; D is uncertain. Germline V CDR1 and CDR2: SGHAT, FQNNGV. Trimming stripped 2 bases from V and 1 base from J, with 8 bases between. The CDR3 has 14 residues. The CDR3 spells CASSLPRQNTEAFF. CDR3 in DNA: TGTGCCAGCAGCTTACCGAGACAGAACACTGAAGCTTTCTTT.

This clone was seen only once. The chain employs TRBV6-5 and TRBJ2-7; D might be TRBD1 (6 bases). CDR3 length: 15 amino acids. Trimming removed 4 bases at V and 0 bases at J, with 13 bases between. Germline V CDR1 and CDR2: MNHEY, SVGAGI. CDR3 coding DNA: TGTGCCAGCAGTTTTAAACGGGACACCTCCTACGAGCAGTACTTC. This gives the protein CASSFKRDTSYEQYF.

V usage is TRBV27 and J usage is TRBJ2-1; 10 nucleotides agree with TRBD2. The CDR3 contains 15 residues. The J segment lost 7 bases and the V segment lost 6 bases, leaving 9 bases of the junction unmatched. Per germline, CDR1 MNHEY and CDR2 SMNVEV (reference sequence). CDR3 in amino acids: CASSLSSGSQNEQFF. The CDR3 DNA follows: TGTGCCAGCAGCCTTTCTAGCGGGAGTCAAAATGAGCAGTTCTTC.

This chain uses TRBV28 with TRBJ2-4; 8 positions match TRBD1. The V segment lost 5 bases and the J segment 3 bases; nucleotides outside the gene matches: 6. This CDR3 is 15 amino acids long. CDR1 MDHEN and CDR2 SYDVKM come from the germline V gene. The CDR3 DNA reads as TGTGCCAGCAGTGAGCAGGGGGCTGGCAAAAACATTCAGTACTTC. Translation: CASSEQGAGKNIQYF.

CDR3 sequence reads: CASSVTWFGANVLTF. Here the CDR3 DNA reads TGTGCCAGCAGTGTGACATGGTTTGGGGCCAACGTCCTGACTTTC. This chain links TRBV25-1 with TRBJ2-6; D is uncertain. This CDR3 is 15 amino acids long. CDR1 is MGHDK and CDR2 is SYGVNS in the germline V gene. V shed 4 bases and J shed 3 bases, with 10 bases lying between them. Full variable domain (outside the CDR3, taken from reference TRBV25-1 and TRBJ2-6): EADIYQTPRYLVIGTGKKITLECSQTMGHDKMYWYQQDPGMELHLIHYSYGVNSTEKGDLSSESTVSRIRTEHFPLTLESARPSHTSQYLCASSVTWFGANVLTFGAGSRLTVL.

Here the CDR3 reads CASSLDRTSTDTQYF. CDR3 nucleotide sequence: TGTGCCAGCAGCTTAGACAGAACTAGCACAGATACGCAGTATTTT. This sequence joins TRBV7-2 and TRBJ2-3; D uncertain. The length of the CDR3 is 15 residues. V was clipped by 1 base and J by 0 bases, with 8 bases between them. The germline V gene encodes CDR1 SGHTA and CDR2 FQGNSA. Complete variable domain (other parts from reference TRBV7-2 and TRBJ2-3): GAGVSQSPSNKVTEKGKDVELRCDPISGHTALYWYRQSLGQGLEFLIYFQGNSAPDKSGLPSDRFSAERTGGSVSTLTIQRTQQEDSAVYLCASSLDRTSTDTQYFGPGTRLTVL.

A few counts support this clone. The CDR3, as DNA: TGTGCCAGCAGGTTCTCTTCAGGTTCGAACACTGAAGCTTTCTTT. Protein sequence: CASRFSSGSNTEAFF. The chain links TRBV7-2 to TRBJ1-1; D not certain. CDR3 size: 15 residues. The germline V and J ends were trimmed by 6 bases and 1 base, with 15 bases remaining between them. Germline loops: CDR1 SGHTA, CDR2 FQGNSA. The whole variable domain, filled in from reference TRBV7-2 and TRBJ1-1, reads GAGVSQSPSNKVTEKGKDVELRCDPISGHTALYWYRQSLGQGLEFLIYFQGNSAPDKSGLPSDRFSAERTGGSVSTLTIQRTQQEDSAVYLCASRFSSGSNTEAFFGQGTRLTVV.

The chain recombines TRBV18 with TRBJ1-2; D uncertain. V was shortened by 5 bases and J by 1 base, with 14 bases between the two germline ends. CDR3 length equals 15 residues. Per the germline V gene, CDR1 is KGHSH and CDR2 is LQKENI. CDR3 in amino acids: CASSSQFADNYGYTF. The CDR3 DNA is TGTGCCAGCTCATCCCAGTTTGCAGATAACTATGGCTACACCTTC.